The 24 T cell receptor beta chains presented below share a single source sample, sequenced in a study of T cells expressing NK-cell markers. After re-calling the 5' RACE reads, TCRdb lists one entry per CDR3 protein, DNA absent. Across roughly 350,000 distinct CDR3 sequences, the top ten clones capture 5% to 5.5% of the sample. The specimen was blood T cells: a sorted CD56 or NKG2C T cell subset, CD4+ or CD8+ T cells, or bulk PBMC T cells (not recorded which). These receptors came from a man between 18 and 69 years old in good health.

V and J are TRBV7-2 and TRBJ1-1. Germline lookup yields CDR1 SGHTA and CDR2 FQGNSA. CDR3 size: 15 residues. CDR3: CASSFNVGLRTEAFF.

The chain links TRBV5-6 to TRBJ2-7. The germline CDR1 and CDR2 sequences are SGHDT and YYEEEE. The CDR3 extends over 14 amino acids. The CDR3 protein is CASSFPGLRNQQYF.

The V call is TRBV30, the J call TRBJ2-5. This CDR3 region has 13 residues. In germline, CDR1 is GTSNPN, CDR2 SVGIG (reference sequence). CDR3 sequence: CAWSRQYQETQYF. Full variable domain (remainder filled in from reference TRBV30 and TRBJ2-5): SQTIHQWPATLVQPVGSPLSLECTVEGTSNPNLYWYRQAAGRGLQLLFYSVGIGQISSEVPQNLSASRPQDRQFILSSKKLLLSDSGFYLCAWSRQYQETQYFGPGTRLLVL.

The rearrangement joins TRBV5-1 to TRBJ2-7; TCRdb names TRBD1, which stays unverified in the absence of DNA. The CDR3 length is 16 residues. CDR1 and CDR2 (germline): SGHRS, YFSETQ. This CDR3 reads CASSSPAQGVAYEQYF.

The V call is TRBV6-1, the J call TRBJ2-2. The CDR3 consists of 13 residues. Germline V gene lookup returns CDR1 MNHNS and CDR2 SASEGT. The CDR3 sequence: CASSQRPPGELFF.

The chain links TRBV6-1 to TRBJ1-5; checking the TCRdb D call of TRBD1 is not possible without DNA. This CDR3 has 14 residues. From germline, CDR1 is MNHNS and CDR2 SASEGT. The CDR3 reads CASSPGGSKRSQHF.

CDR3 region: CASSPTPLDWTIDTQYF. V gene TRBV14 combines with J gene TRBJ2-3; the D call of TRBD2 rests on TCRdb alone, since no DNA is present to check it. The CDR3 consists of 17 residues. Germline assignment: CDR1 SGHDN and CDR2 FVKESK. The variable domain in full, with the rest retrieved from reference TRBV14 and TRBJ2-3, is EAGVTQFPSHSVIEKGQTVTLRCDPISGHDNLYWYRRVMGKEIKFLLHFVKESKQDESGMPNNRFLAERTGGTYSTLKVQPAELEDSGVYFCASSPTPLDWTIDTQYFGPGTRLTVL.

V gene TRBV7-9 combines with J gene TRBJ2-7; TCRdb's D gene call, TRBD1, goes unchecked for lack of DNA. The CDR3 totals 16 residues. Germline V CDR1 and CDR2: SEHNR, FQNEAQ (reference sequence). The CDR3: CASSLGGGGVRGEQYF.

This chain uses TRBV7-2 with TRBJ2-4. This CDR3 has 15 residues. Looked up from germline, CDR1 is SGHTA and CDR2 is FQGNSA. CDR3 residues: CASSLGGVAKNIQYF.

This chain connects TRBV7-9 to TRBJ2-5; TCRdb lists TRBD2, though no DNA is available to test this call. CDR1 is SEHNR, CDR2 FQNEAQ, per germline (reference sequence). The CDR3 has 15 amino acids. The CDR3 region is CASSRSQGLEETQYF. Using reference TRBV7-9 and TRBJ2-5 for the parts outside the CDR3, the full variable domain is DTGVSQNPRHKITKRGQNVTFRCDPISEHNRLYWYRQTLGQGPEFLTYFQNEAQLEKSRLLSDRFSAERPKGSFSTLEIQRTEQGDSAMYLCASSRSQGLEETQYFGPGTRLLVL.

V is TRBV3-1 and J is TRBJ2-3; with no DNA, the TCRdb D assignment of TRBD2 cannot be verified. The CDR3 runs 18 residues. Looked up from germline, CDR1 is LGHDT and CDR2 is YNNKEL (reference sequence). CDR3 amino acids: CASSQDYGAGASTDTQYF.

CDR3 loop: CASSLALGRFGNEQYF. The chain links TRBV7-8 to TRBJ2-7; TCRdb's D call of TRBD2 is untestable without DNA. There are 16 residues in the CDR3. Germline V CDR1 and CDR2: SGHVS, FQNEAQ.

The V and J genes are TRBV4-1 and TRBJ2-1; TCRdb designates TRBD1, a call that cannot be tested without DNA. The CDR3 contains 17 residues. The germline CDR1 and CDR2 sequences are MGHRA and YSYEKL. CDR3 residues: CASSQPPGQGEYNEQFF.

This chain connects TRBV10-3 to TRBJ1-3; TCRdb's D call of TRBD1 is untestable without DNA. CDR3 length: 14 residues. CDR1 and CDR2 from the germline V gene are ENHRY and SYGVKD. This chain's CDR3 is CAISVGAAGNTIYF.

The chain is built from TRBV6-5 and TRBJ2-7; TCRdb calls TRBD1, which cannot be checked without DNA. CDR1 MNHEY and CDR2 SVGAGI come from the germline V gene. The CDR3 loop spans 16 amino acids. CDR3 sequence: CASSYASTGQTYEQYF.

The chain has TRBV7-8 and TRBJ2-7; as DNA is missing, the TRBD2 call by TCRdb cannot be tested. The CDR3 totals 15 residues. Germline CDR1 SGHVS, CDR2 FQNEAQ. CDR3 in amino acids: CASSFGRGAPYEQYF.

The chain is built from TRBV20-1 and TRBJ2-7; TCRdb's D gene call, TRBD2, goes unchecked for lack of DNA. The CDR3 spans 15 residues. Germline V gene data show CDR1 as DFQATT and CDR2 as SNEGSKA (reference sequence). CDR3 region: CSARPAPSGYYEQYF.

V usage is TRBV15 and J usage is TRBJ2-1; as DNA is missing, the TRBD1 call by TCRdb cannot be tested. Germline V gene sequence: CDR1 LNHNV, CDR2 YYDKDF (reference sequence). The CDR3 consists of 14 residues. The CDR3 reads CATSRHGQGYEQFF. Drawing the rest from reference TRBV15 and TRBJ2-1, the complete variable domain is DAMVIQNPRYQVTQFGKPVTLSCSQTLNHNVMYWYQQKSSQAPKLLFHYYDKDFNNEADTPDNFQSRRPNTSFCFLDIRSPGLGDTAMYLCATSRHGQGYEQFFGPGTRLTVL.

The chain joins TRBV11-1 to TRBJ2-1; TCRdb picks TRBD2, but there is no DNA to check that call. This CDR3 has 18 residues. From germline, CDR1 is SGHAT and CDR2 FQDESV (reference sequence). The CDR3 reads CASSLRRGGTSSNNEQFF.

The genes are TRBV24-1 and TRBJ2-5. In germline, CDR1 is KGHDR, CDR2 SFDVKD. The CDR3 runs 14 residues. The chain's CDR3 is CATSDEELQETQYF.

The J gene is TRBJ2-7, the V gene TRBV7-9; lacking DNA, the TRBD2 call made by TCRdb goes unchecked. CDR3 length: 13 residues. Per the germline V gene, CDR1 is SEHNR and CDR2 is FQNEAQ (reference sequence). The chain's CDR3 is CASKEGGGYEQYF. Based on the CDR3 plus reference TRBV7-9 and TRBJ2-7, the full variable domain is DTGVSQNPRHKITKRGQNVTFRCDPISEHNRLYWYRQTLGQGPEFLTYFQNEAQLEKSRLLSDRFSAERPKGSFSTLEIQRTEQGDSAMYLCASKEGGGYEQYFGPGTRLTVT.

The chain combines TRBV18 with TRBJ2-1; TCRdb's assignment of TRBD1 cannot be checked, as there is no DNA. The germline V gene has CDR1 KGHSH and CDR2 LQKENI. The CDR3 has 15 residues. The chain's CDR3 is CASSPLGTDYNEQFF.

The V and J genes are TRBV6-5 and TRBJ2-5; TCRdb indicates TRBD1, and absent DNA this call remains unverified. CDR3 size: 13 residues. Germline V gene lookup returns CDR1 MNHEY and CDR2 SVGAGI. The CDR3: CASSLTGGGTQYF.

The gene calls are TRBV12-3 or TRBV12-4 and TRBJ2-3; the TRBD2 assignment by TCRdb is unverifiable without DNA. CDR3 length equals 16 residues. CDR3 protein: CASSRVAGVGLDTQYF.